A selection of T cell receptor beta chains follows, all from one sample in a study of blood T cell repertoires in COVID-19. Data came from immunoSEQ multiplex PCR; TCRdb stores just in-frame clones and leaves some out. The sample holds about 110,000 clones, about 70% seen once. The sequencing input was peripheral blood. These receptors all come from a human donor with acute or convalescent COVID-19. The donor label of this sample is uncertain. Each CDR3 is given with its conserved first and last residue. Each record gives: V gene, clone size, J gene, D gene, CDR3 DNA, CDR3 protein. A D gene is named only where the DNA matches it firmly. Expanded clones are given a class, and other clones once, few, many or no size at all.

V: TRBV28; size: -; J: TRBJ1-5; D: TRBD1; DNA: TGTGCCAGCGTCAGGGGGCAGGGTGGCAATCAGCCCCAGCATTTT; CDR3: CASVRGQGGNQPQHF
V: TRBV5-4; size: once; J: TRBJ1-1; D: -; DNA: TGTGCCAGCAGCTTGGTGGGGAGTCACACTGAAGCTTTCTTT; CDR3: CASSLVGSHTEAFF
V: TRBV7-2; size: -; J: TRBJ1-5; D: -; DNA: TGTGCCAGCAGCTTACAGGGCAATCAGCCCCAGCATTTT; CDR3: CASSLQGNQPQHF
V: TRBV7-2; size: -; J: TRBJ1-3; D: -; DNA: TGTGCCAGCAGCTTAGGGGGCACCGGAAACACCATATATTTT; CDR3: CASSLGGTGNTIYF
V: TRBV19; size: -; J: TRBJ2-1; D: TRBD2; DNA: TGTGCCAGTAGTATAGTCGGGGGGGGCAGGAATGAGCAGTTCTTC; CDR3: CASSIVGGGRNEQFF
V: TRBV10-1; size: -; J: TRBJ1-2; D: TRBD1; DNA: TGCGCCAGCATTAACAGGGGGAGGTATGGCTACACCTTC; CDR3: CASINRGRYGYTF
V: TRBV9; size: few; J: TRBJ1-2; D: -; DNA: TGTGCCAGCAGCGTACGTCAGGGGACTGGCTACACCTTC; CDR3: CASSVRQGTGYTF
V: TRBV19; size: -; J: TRBJ1-2; D: -; DNA: TGTGCCAGTAGTATAGACAGACAGTCTGACTATGGCTACACCTTC; CDR3: CASSIDRQSDYGYTF
V: TRBV4-2; size: -; J: TRBJ2-1; D: TRBD2; DNA: TGTGCCAGCAGCCCTACTAGCGGGGGGAGTAACGAGCAGTTCTTC; CDR3: CASSPTSGGSNEQFF
V: TRBV15; size: once; J: TRBJ2-1; D: -; DNA: TGTGCCACCAGCAGTGATTGGCAACGAGGGCAGTTCTTC; CDR3: CATSSDWQRGQFF
V: TRBV2; size: -; J: TRBJ1-2; D: -; DNA: TGTGCCAGCAGCCCAGGCAGGGATGGCTACACCTTC; CDR3: CASSPGRDGYTF
V: TRBV2; size: -; J: TRBJ2-1; D: -; DNA: TGTGCCAGCAGTGATCTGGGTACTATTGAGCAGTTCTTC; CDR3: CASSDLGTIEQFF
V: TRBV5-8; size: -; J: TRBJ1-3; D: TRBD1; DNA: TGTGCCAGCAGCTTGAGGACAGGGGGAAACACCATATATTTT; CDR3: CASSLRTGGNTIYF
V: TRBV29-1; size: -; J: TRBJ2-1; D: TRBD1; DNA: TGCAGCTCCAGGACAGGGGTCTACAATGAGCAGTTCTTC; CDR3: CSSRTGVYNEQFF
V: TRBV27; size: few; J: TRBJ2-1; D: -; DNA: TGTGCCAGCAGTCTTCTAGGCAAAGAGCAGTTCTTC; CDR3: CASSLLGKEQFF
V: TRBV5-1; size: -; J: TRBJ2-1; D: TRBD2; DNA: TGCGCCAGCACCTACGGGGGGGCCCCGAACAATGAGCAGTTCTTC; CDR3: CASTYGGAPNNEQFF
V: TRBV29-1; size: -; J: TRBJ1-1; D: TRBD1; DNA: TGCAGCGCCTGGGACAGTGGGGCATCCACTGAAGCTTTCTTT; CDR3: CSAWDSGASTEAFF
V: TRBV27; size: -; J: TRBJ1-1; D: TRBD1; DNA: TGTGCCAGCAGAACAGGGGGCGCGGGAGCTTTCTTT; CDR3: CASRTGGAGAFF
V: TRBV9; size: -; J: TRBJ2-1; D: TRBD2; DNA: TGTGCCAGCAGCCCCGGACTAGCGGGGGGCCAGGTCCATGAGCAGTTCTTC; CDR3: CASSPGLAGGQVHEQFF
V: TRBV27; size: -; J: TRBJ2-4; D: -; DNA: TGTGCCAGCAGTTGGGGACTTGGAGCCAAAAACATTCAGTACTTC; CDR3: CASSWGLGAKNIQYF
V: TRBV6-5; size: -; J: TRBJ2-1; D: TRBD2; DNA: TGTGCCAGCAGACGCGGGGGTCGGAATGAGCAGTTCTTC; CDR3: CASRRGGRNEQFF
V: TRBV29-1; size: -; J: TRBJ1-2; D: TRBD1; DNA: TGCAGCGGACGGGGACAGGAAGATGGCTACACCTTC; CDR3: CSGRGQEDGYTF
V: TRBV18; size: once; J: TRBJ2-2; D: TRBD1; DNA: TGTGCCAGCTCACCACCGGGGACAGTAACCGGGGAGCTGTTTTTT; CDR3: CASSPPGTVTGELFF
V: TRBV30; size: -; J: TRBJ1-1; D: -; DNA: TGTGCCTGGAGTGTATGGGGCCATTCGATAGCTTTCTTT; CDR3: CAWSVWGHSIAFF
V: TRBV2; size: -; J: TRBJ1-2; D: -; DNA: TGTGCCAGCAGTGGCTACAGGGAATTTGGCTATGGCTACACCTTC; CDR3: CASSGYREFGYGYTF
V: TRBV5-1; size: -; J: TRBJ1-2; D: -; DNA: TGCGCCAGCAGCTTGGTGGTCACCTCACGAACGGGTGGCTACACCTTC; CDR3: CASSLVVTSRTGGYTF
V: TRBV30; size: -; J: TRBJ2-3; D: -; DNA: TGTGCCTGGAACACGGGGGTGGATACGCAGTATTTT; CDR3: CAWNTGVDTQYF
V: TRBV30; size: -; J: TRBJ2-5; D: TRBD2; DNA: TGTGCCTGGAGTGTCTCCCTAGCGGGGGGGCTCGGGGAGACCCAGTACTTC; CDR3: CAWSVSLAGGLGETQYF
V: TRBV4-2; size: -; J: TRBJ2-5; D: TRBD2; DNA: TGTGCCAGCAGCCTCAGGGAGGGGCCAGGAGAGACCCAGTACTTC; CDR3: CASSLREGPGETQYF
V: TRBV5-1; size: -; J: TRBJ2-3; D: TRBD2; DNA: TGTGCCAGCAGCTTGGGCGGGGGTACCACAGATACGCAGTATTTT; CDR3: CASSLGGGTTDTQYF
V: TRBV19; size: once; J: TRBJ2-1; D: TRBD1; DNA: TGTGCCAGTAGTATAGTGGGGACAGGGGTCAATGAGCAGTTCTTC; CDR3: CASSIVGTGVNEQFF
V: TRBV28; size: many; J: TRBJ1-1; D: -; DNA: TGTGCCAGCACTCCGGGACATTTCTCGACCCCTGAAGCTTTCTTT; CDR3: CASTPGHFSTPEAFF
V: TRBV5-1; size: -; J: TRBJ1-5; D: TRBD1; DNA: TGCGCCAGCAGTGCCGATGGACAGGGCAATCAGCCCCAGCATTTT; CDR3: CASSADGQGNQPQHF
V: TRBV5-1; size: -; J: TRBJ1-6; D: -; DNA: TGCGCCAGCAGCTCGGGGTATTCGGATTCACCCCTCCACTTT; CDR3: CASSSGYSDSPLHF
V: TRBV6-6; size: -; J: TRBJ2-3; D: -; DNA: TGTGCCAGCAGCCACCCCACAGTTAGCACAGATACGCAGTATTTT; CDR3: CASSHPTVSTDTQYF
V: TRBV3-1/TRBV3-2; size: -; J: TRBJ2-3; D: -; DNA: TGTGCCAGCAGCCCGAGGTTTAGCACAGATACGCAGTATTTT; CDR3: CASSPRFSTDTQYF
V: TRBV28; size: -; J: TRBJ1-2; D: TRBD1; DNA: TGTGCCAGCAGAGAACACGGGACAGACTATGGCTACACCTTC; CDR3: CASREHGTDYGYTF
V: TRBV12-2; size: -; J: TRBJ2-3; D: -; DNA: TGTGCAAGTCGCCCGCGGGGGGGCGGGAAAGATACGCAGTATTTT; CDR3: CASRPRGGGKDTQYF
V: TRBV2; size: few; J: TRBJ2-7; D: -; DNA: TGTGCCAGCAGTGCAAGGACTAATGTCGACGAGCAGTACTTC; CDR3: CASSARTNVDEQYF
V: TRBV19; size: -; J: TRBJ2-7; D: TRBD1; DNA: TGTGCCAGTAGTACTTCAGGACAGGGGGCCTACGAGCAGTACTTC; CDR3: CASSTSGQGAYEQYF
V: TRBV9; size: -; J: TRBJ1-4; D: -; DNA: TGTGCCAGCAGCGAGGGAGGTGGCGGGAAAAAACTGTTTTTT; CDR3: CASSEGGGGKKLFF
V: TRBV7-2; size: -; J: TRBJ1-5; D: -; DNA: TGTGCCAGCAGCTCCCAGGGTAGGCATCAGCCCCAGCATTTT; CDR3: CASSSQGRHQPQHF
V: TRBV6-5; size: -; J: TRBJ1-1; D: TRBD1; DNA: TGTGCCAGCAGTAGACAGGGGACCGCGACTGAAGCTTTCTTT; CDR3: CASSRQGTATEAFF
V: TRBV5-1; size: -; J: TRBJ2-5; D: TRBD2; DNA: TGCGCCAGCAGGCCTACTAGCGGGTATGGGGAGACCCAGTACTTC; CDR3: CASRPTSGYGETQYF
V: TRBV30; size: -; J: TRBJ2-2; D: -; DNA: TGTGCCTGGAGTGTAACAGACGGGGAGCTGTTTTTT; CDR3: CAWSVTDGELFF
V: TRBV27; size: -; J: TRBJ1-2; D: -; DNA: TGTGCCAGCAGAGCAGAGGACTATGGCTACACCTTC; CDR3: CASRAEDYGYTF